This record looks at one T cell receptor beta chain sequence and its context. These data originate in a study of blood T cell repertoires in COVID-19. The method was immunoSEQ multiplex PCR; TCRdb's version includes in-frame clones alone and lacks a portion of them. The data hold 160,000 or so clones, with more than 75% observed a single time. The sequencing sample was made of peripheral blood. This receptor was taken from a woman in her forties or fifties with COVID-19, enrolled during active disease.

The CDR3 DNA sequence: TGTGCCAGTAGTATTAGGACAGCCTCTGGAAACACCATATATTTT. It encodes CASSIRTASGNTIYF. This rearrangement joins TRBV19 to TRBJ1-3; tentatively, D is TRBD1 (6 bases). This CDR3 has 15 residues. Per germline, CDR1 LNHDA and CDR2 SQIVND (reference sequence). The V gene lost 3 bases and the J gene lost 0 bases, with 9 bases spanning the gap.